The 29 T cell receptor beta chains below come from one sample, sequenced in a study of neurological immune-mediated disorders. Each CDR3 protein is one row after TCRdb ran MiXCR on the 5' RACE reads. The table lists approximately 90,000 distinct CDR3 sequences, 3.5% to 4% of them singletons. The sequenced material came from PBMCs. These receptors all come from a woman aged 18-29 years with multiple sclerosis.

This clonotype was seen at least ten times. The chain combines TRBV6-2 or TRBV6-3 with TRBJ2-7; D gene unclear. V lost 2 bases and J 7 bases, leaving 12 bases between the germline ends. CDR1 is MNHEY and CDR2 is SVGEGT in the germline V gene. This CDR3 region has 13 residues. CDR3 region: CASSYGGRPEQYF. CDR3 in DNA: TGTGCCAGCAGTTACGGTGGCAGGCCAGAGCAGTACTTC.

The table lists this clonotype with many counts. The chain couples TRBV6-2 or TRBV6-3 to TRBJ1-1; D is unclear. V lost 0 bases to trimming and J lost 4 bases, with 9 bases between them. The CDR3 loop spans 14 amino acids. Germline-derived CDR1 and CDR2 are MNHEY and SVGEGT. The CDR3 bases are TGTGCCAGCAGTTACTCACCTCTGGGCACTGAAGCTTTCTTT. Its translation: CASSYSPLGTEAFF.

Ten or more counts support this clonotype. The chain uses TRBV5-1 and TRBJ2-1, with D perhaps being TRBD1 or TRBD2 (5 bases each). Looked up from germline, CDR1 is SGHRS and CDR2 is YFSETQ. The CDR3 is 13 amino acids. V lost 3 bases, J lost 8 bases, and 12 bases lay in between. This CDR3 reads CASSSEVGDEQFF. In nucleotides, the CDR3 is TGCGCCAGCAGCTCCGAGGTGGGGGATGAGCAGTTCTTC. The variable domain in full, with the rest retrieved from reference TRBV5-1 and TRBJ2-1, is KAGVTQTPRYLIKTRGQQVTLSCSPISGHRSVSWYQQTPGQGLQFLFEYFSETQRNKGNFPGRFSGRQFSNSRSEMNVSTLELGDSALYLCASSSEVGDEQFFGPGTRLTVL.

Many counts were recorded for this clonotype. The V call is TRBV7-2, the J call TRBJ1-1; TRBD1 aligns across 7 bases. Germline lookup yields CDR1 SGHTA and CDR2 FQGNSA. With V trimmed by 1 base and J by 3 bases, 5 bases remained unmatched. The CDR3 contains 15 residues. CDR3 in amino acids: CASSLDGTVDTEAFF. The CDR3 nucleotides are TGTGCCAGCAGCTTAGATGGGACAGTTGACACTGAAGCTTTCTTT.

This chain joins TRBV6-4 and TRBJ2-2; D might be TRBD2 (5 bases). CDR3 length: 12 amino acids. Trimming took off 4 bases at V and 8 bases at J, with 8 bases between the two ends. Per the germline V gene, CDR1 is MRHNA and CDR2 is SNTAGT. CDR3 in amino acids: CASSGREGELFF. CDR3 bases: TGTGCCAGCAGTGGTCGGGAAGGGGAGCTGTTTTTT.

The table lists this clonotype with many counts. The genes are TRBV20-1 and TRBJ1-6; TRBD1 might be the D (5 bases). CDR1 is DFQATT, CDR2 SNEGSKA, per germline (reference sequence). The length of the CDR3 is 14 residues. V gave up 0 bases and J gave up 9 bases, with 12 bases separating them. For the CDR3, the DNA is TGCAGTGCTAGAGAAGCGCAGGGAACTTCACCCCTCCACTTT. As protein: CSAREAQGTSPLHF.

At least ten counts were recorded for this clonotype. The V call is TRBV10-3, the J call TRBJ2-7, with a tentative D call TRBD1 (6 bases). Germline-derived CDR1 and CDR2 are ENHRY and SYGVKD. V lost 6 bases to trimming and J lost 2 bases, with 11 bases between them. The CDR3 runs to 13 residues. The CDR3 DNA follows: TGTGCCATCAGATTAACAGGGACCTACGAGCAGTACTTC. It encodes CAIRLTGTYEQYF.

In its sample, this clonotype was seen many times. The chain combines TRBV29-1 with TRBJ1-4, with D hard to call. V was shortened by 7 bases and J by 8 bases, with 14 bases between the two germline ends. In germline, CDR1 is SQVTM, CDR2 ANQGSEA. CDR3 length equals 12 residues. CDR3 protein: CSATSPKEKLFF. CDR3 in DNA: TGCAGCGCAACCTCTCCAAAAGAAAAACTGTTTTTT.

The table lists this clonotype with many counts. The chain joins TRBV6-5 to TRBJ1-2, with D maybe TRBD1 (5 bases). The germline V gene has CDR1 MNHEY and CDR2 SVGAGI. V lost 2 bases, J lost 8 bases, and 12 bases lay in between. CDR3 length: 13 amino acids. CDR3 in DNA: TGTGCCAGCAGTTACCAACTCCGGGGGGGCTACACCTTC. Amino acids: CASSYQLRGGYTF.

This clonotype showed up many times. The chain is built from TRBV6-1 and TRBJ2-7, with D perhaps matching TRBD2 (5 bases). With 10 bases removed from V and 7 bases from J, the gap between germline ends came to 20 bases. In germline, CDR1 is MNHNS, CDR2 SASEGT. The CDR3 is 13 residues long. The CDR3 spells CATLGALKGEQYF. CDR3 coding DNA: TGTGCCACCCTGGGAGCCCTTAAAGGGGAGCAGTACTTC.

This clonotype was counted ten times or more. In DNA form, the CDR3 reads TGCAGTGCCAACGACCGGGACAGACATCAGCCCCAGCATTTT. Translation: CSANDRDRHQPQHF. The chain joins TRBV20-1 to TRBJ1-5; 7 bases map to TRBD1. The germline gives CDR1 DFQATT, CDR2 SNEGSKA (reference sequence). V trimming: 6 bases; J trimming: 5 bases; junction bases outside the gene matches: 10. The CDR3 covers 14 residues.

In the case of this clonotype: Given a much more abundant clone one base away, this may be a read error. V usage is TRBV6-6 and J usage is TRBJ2-1; D is perhaps TRBD1 or TRBD2 (5 bases each). The CDR3 contains 11 residues. V gave up 5 bases and J gave up 10 bases, with 9 bases separating them. Germline V gives CDR1 MNHNY, CDR2 SVGAGI (reference sequence). The CDR3 DNA follows: TGTGCCAGCAGTCCTTGGGACGAGCAGTTCTTC. It encodes CASSPWDEQFF.

This clonotype was picked up many times. The V call is TRBV20-1, the J call TRBJ1-1, with D possibly matching TRBD1 (6 bases). This CDR3 contains 13 residues. Per germline, CDR1 DFQATT and CDR2 SNEGSKA (reference sequence). Trimming took 5 bases from V and 7 from J, leaving 17 bases between them. The CDR3: CSALQGSSGEAFF. As DNA, the CDR3 is TGCAGTGCTTTACAGGGATCCTCTGGTGAAGCTTTCTTT.

Ten or more counts support this clonotype. The CDR3 region has the DNA TGTGCCAGCAGCCCCAGGACAGGACTAATACGAAACACTGAAGCTTTCTTT. This sequence encodes CASSPRTGLIRNTEAFF. The gene calls are TRBV13 and TRBJ1-1, with 7 bases matching TRBD1. Looked up from germline, CDR1 is PRHDT and CDR2 is FYEKMQ (reference sequence). The CDR3 consists of 17 residues. V lost 5 bases, J lost 2 bases, and 14 bases stayed unmatched.

This clonotype was counted many times. V gene TRBV5-1 combines with J gene TRBJ1-2; D perhaps matches TRBD1 (6 bases). Trimming took 5 bases from V and 2 from J, leaving 10 bases between them. In germline, CDR1 is SGHRS, CDR2 YFSETQ. The CDR3 consists of 13 residues. The CDR3 DNA reads TGCGCCAGCAGTTATGGACAGAACTATGGCTACACCTTC. This sequence encodes CASSYGQNYGYTF.

This clonotype has at least ten counts. The V and J genes are TRBV4-1 and TRBJ2-1; D unclear. V shed 5 bases and J shed 6 bases, with 17 bases lying between them. Germline V lookup: CDR1 MGHRA, CDR2 YSYEKL. The CDR3 is 15 amino acids. The CDR3 sequence is CASSVNFAAGNEQFF. The CDR3 coding sequence is TGCGCCAGCAGCGTAAATTTTGCTGCCGGCAATGAGCAGTTCTTC.

This clonotype was picked up many times. The chain links TRBV7-6 to TRBJ1-5; D is ambiguous. The CDR3 sequence is 13 residues long. Trimming stripped 2 bases from V and 1 base from J, with 3 bases between. In germline, CDR1 is SGHVS, CDR2 FNYEAQ. CDR3 coding DNA: TGTGCCAGCAGCTTAAACAGCAATCAGCCCCAGCATTTT. Amino acids: CASSLNSNQPQHF. Supplemented by reference TRBV7-6 and TRBJ1-5, the full variable domain reads GAGVSQSPRYKVTKRGQDVALRCDPISGHVSLYWYRQALGQGPEFLTYFNYEAQQDKSGLPNDRFSAERPEGSISTLTIQRTEQRDSAMYRCASSLNSNQPQHFGDGTRLSIL.

This clonotype was recorded many times. The chain is built from TRBV5-1 and TRBJ1-6, with 8 bases identical to TRBD1. V lost 0 bases to trimming and J lost 9 bases; unmatched junction nucleotides: 11. Germline CDR1 and CDR2: SGHRS and YFSETQ. This CDR3 comprises 17 residues. The CDR3 protein is CASSLAPTGQDFSPLHF. The CDR3 DNA follows: TGCGCCAGCAGCTTGGCGCCAACGGGACAGGATTTTTCACCCCTCCACTTT.

This clonotype was seen a few times. The rearrangement joins TRBV20-1 to TRBJ2-6; the D is unclear. Germline V gene sequence: CDR1 DFQATT, CDR2 SNEGSKA (reference sequence). Trimming took 5 bases from V and 0 from J, leaving 17 bases between them. The CDR3 covers 17 residues. This CDR3 reads CSARTDHTPSGANVLTF. The CDR3 coding sequence is TGCAGTGCTCGTACGGACCACACTCCCTCTGGGGCCAACGTCCTGACTTTC.

The sample holds a few counts of this clonotype. This could be a read error, since a much larger clone is one nucleotide away. V usage is TRBV20-1 and J usage is TRBJ2-7, with TRBD2 as a possible D gene (5 bases). The CDR3 length is 13 residues. The germline gives CDR1 DFQATT, CDR2 SNEGSKA (reference sequence). V lost 4 bases and J lost 0, with 10 bases in between. CDR3 residues: CSATRVSSYEQYF. The DNA of the CDR3 is TGCAGTGCTACGCGGGTCAGCTCCTACGAGCAGTACTTC.

This clonotype was seen repeatedly, ten times or more. This rearrangement joins TRBV20-1 to TRBJ2-1; 11 positions match TRBD2. Looked up from germline, CDR1 is DFQATT and CDR2 is SNEGSKA (reference sequence). The CDR3 sequence is 13 residues long. CDR3 coding DNA: TGCAGCGCGATAGCGGGAGGGCCTAATGAGCAGTTCTTC. Translated, it gives CSAIAGGPNEQFF.

This clonotype was detected many times. The rearrangement uses TRBV14 and TRBJ1-2, with D unresolved. V lost 0 bases, J lost 5 bases, and 16 bases lay in between. CDR3 length: 16 residues. Germline-derived CDR1 and CDR2 are SGHDN and FVKESK. The CDR3 sequence is CASSQDHRSNRYGYTF. The CDR3 bases are TGTGCCAGCAGCCAAGATCATCGCAGTAATCGGTATGGCTACACCTTC.

This clonotype occurred many times. The V gene is TRBV28, the J gene TRBJ2-5, with D unclear. Germline CDR1 MDHEN, CDR2 SYDVKM. The CDR3 loop spans 14 amino acids. V gave up 5 bases and J gave up 7 bases, with 17 bases separating them. The CDR3 bases are TGTGCCAGCAGTACAGACTGGTACAAGAGGACCCAGTACTTC. Translating it yields CASSTDWYKRTQYF.

This clonotype occurred many times. The chain carries TRBV7-9 and TRBJ1-2; TRBD1 might be the D (5 bases). Trimming left V 4 bases short and J 0 bases short, with 9 bases between. In germline, CDR1 is SEHNR, CDR2 FQNEAQ (reference sequence). The length of the CDR3 is 14 residues. The CDR3 spells CASSWDQANYGYTF. CDR3 in DNA: TGTGCCAGCAGCTGGGACCAAGCTAACTATGGCTACACCTTC.

This clonotype was seen ten or more times. V is TRBV20-1 and J is TRBJ2-1; 8 nucleotides match TRBD2. V lost 0 bases and J lost 7; bases outside the gene matches: 11. The CDR3 contains 16 residues. Germline CDR1 is DFQATT and CDR2 is SNEGSKA (reference sequence). This CDR3 is CSARDPSGRGRNEQFF. CDR3 DNA sequence: TGCAGTGCTAGAGACCCCAGCGGGAGAGGGAGGAATGAGCAGTTCTTC.

This clonotype showed up many times. CDR3 sequence: CASTLGETGKAEAFF. CDR3 sequence (DNA): TGTGCCAGCACCCTAGGGGAAACAGGGAAGGCTGAAGCTTTCTTT. V and J are TRBV6-1 and TRBJ1-1; D is possibly TRBD1 (6 bases). The CDR3 extends over 15 amino acids. CDR1 and CDR2 from the germline V gene are MNHNS and SASEGT. Trimming removed 7 bases at V and 6 bases at J, with 21 bases between.

This clonotype has ten or more counts. This sequence joins TRBV15 and TRBJ2-7; 10 positions agree with TRBD1. Germline CDR1 is LNHNV and CDR2 is YYDKDF (reference sequence). The V gene end was trimmed by 1 base and the J gene end by 6 bases; junction bases not matched to a gene: 9. The CDR3 consists of 16 residues. The CDR3 spells CATSRGGGQGYGEQYF. The CDR3 DNA follows: TGTGCCACCAGCAGAGGCGGGGGACAGGGGTACGGCGAGCAGTACTTC.

The chain carries TRBV20-1 and TRBJ1-2; D remains unclear. The CDR3 spans 13 residues. V was cut by 7 bases and J by 5 bases, with 17 bases left in between. The germline gives CDR1 DFQATT, CDR2 SNEGSKA (reference sequence). For the CDR3, the DNA is TGCAGTGATAGCAGTAGGGTCCTGTATGGCTACACCTTC. Protein sequence: CSDSSRVLYGYTF.

This clonotype has a count of ten or more. The chain couples TRBV6-5 to TRBJ1-5; D call uncertain. The germline CDR1 and CDR2 sequences are MNHEY and SVGAGI. The ends were cut back, 0 bases at V and 1 base at J, with 7 bases in the middle. CDR3 length equals 15 residues. CDR3 bases: TGTGCCAGCAGTTACTCCGGGAACAGCAATCAGCCCCAGCATTTT. Encoded protein: CASSYSGNSNQPQHF.